The 13 T cell receptor beta chains listed next were all sequenced from one sample in a study of blood T cell repertoires in COVID-19. Measured with immunoSEQ multiplex PCR; TCRdb has only the in-frame clones, and not every one. This table holds tens of thousands of clones, around nine tenths found once. The sequencing input was peripheral blood. These TCRs come from an elderly man with active or convalescent COVID-19.

The rearrangement joins TRBV29-1 to TRBJ1-3, with D tentatively TRBD1 (6 bases). Trimming took 0 bases from V and 4 from J, leaving 16 bases between them. Germline CDR1 reads SQVTM; CDR2 reads ANQGSEA. The CDR3 spans 16 residues. The CDR3 bases are TGCAGCGTTGAAGATCTTCTGTCAGGGGCCGGAAACACCATATATTTT. It codes for CSVEDLLSGAGNTIYF.

The chain carries TRBV15 and TRBJ1-4; possible D gene TRBD1, 6 bases. This CDR3 contains 16 residues. Per the germline V gene, CDR1 is LNHNV and CDR2 is YYDKDF (reference sequence). V was clipped by 0 bases and J by 7 bases, with 15 bases between them. The CDR3 DNA is TGTGCCACCAGCAGAGATCTGGGGGCGGTTGGTGAAAAACTGTTTTTT. This translates into CATSRDLGAVGEKLFF.

This clone has more than one count but fewer than ten. The CDR3 is CASSPRTEKQPQHF. The DNA for the CDR3 is TGTGCCAGCAGCCCGCGGACAGAAAAGCAGCCCCAGCATTTT. The chain is built from TRBV7-2 and TRBJ1-5; D is possibly TRBD1 (6 bases). The germline gives CDR1 SGHTA, CDR2 FQGNSA. Trimming left V 5 bases short and J 7 bases short, with 15 bases between. The CDR3 spans 14 residues.

The chain is built from TRBV19 and TRBJ2-3; 9 bases match TRBD1. From germline, CDR1 is LNHDA and CDR2 SQIVND (reference sequence). The CDR3 sequence is 16 residues long. V shed 6 bases, J shed 5 bases, and the junction held 12 bases outside the gene matches. The CDR3 nucleotides are TGTGCCAGTAGGATGCGGACAGGGGTTGGCAAAGATACGCAGTATTTT. Protein: CASRMRTGVGKDTQYF.

This rearrangement joins TRBV28 to TRBJ2-1; 13 positions agree with TRBD2. CDR1 and CDR2 from the germline V gene are MDHEN and SYDVKM. This CDR3 has 16 amino acids. J gave up 4 bases and V 8 bases, and 8 bases lay outside the gene matches. The CDR3 bases are TGTGCCAGCCCTGGGACTAGCGGGGAACTATACAATGAGCAGTTCTTC. Amino acid sequence: CASPGTSGELYNEQFF.

V is TRBV18 and J is TRBJ1-6; no clear D gene. V lost 3 bases, J lost 6 bases, and 9 bases lay in between. This CDR3 comprises 14 residues. Germline CDR1 reads KGHSH; CDR2 reads LQKENI. CDR3: CASSPQNANSPLHF. CDR3 DNA: TGTGCCAGCTCACCCCAGAATGCTAATTCACCCCTCCACTTT.

The chain carries TRBV10-3 and TRBJ1-1, with a weak D call TRBD1 (5 bases). The V and J ends lost 3 bases and 2 bases respectively, with 13 bases between them. Per the germline V gene, CDR1 is ENHRY and CDR2 is SYGVKD. The CDR3 is 15 residues long. CDR3 sequence (DNA): TGTGCCATCAGTGACAAAGGACACAGAAACACTGAAGCTTTCTTT. Translated: CAISDKGHRNTEAFF.

The CDR3: CSVVLPGRDYGYTF. The CDR3 nucleotides are TGCAGCGTTGTTCTCCCAGGGAGGGACTATGGCTACACCTTC. The chain employs TRBV29-1 and TRBJ1-2; tentative D call: TRBD1 (5 bases). The CDR3 spans 14 residues. V was clipped by 4 bases and J by 3 bases, with 15 bases between them. Germline CDR1 SQVTM, CDR2 ANQGSEA.

The rearrangement links TRBV7-9 to TRBJ1-5, with a possible D match to TRBD1 (6 bases). V dropped 5 bases and J dropped 4 bases, with 12 bases sitting between them. Per germline, CDR1 SEHNR and CDR2 FQNEAQ (reference sequence). The CDR3 contains 14 residues. CDR3 DNA sequence: TGTGCCAGCAGCCAGGGGAGTAATAATCAGCCCCAGCATTTT. This gives the protein CASSQGSNNQPQHF.

This chain links TRBV28 with TRBJ1-1, with D perhaps TRBD1 (6 bases). V was pared by 8 bases and J by 7 bases, with 14 bases between. Germline V gives CDR1 MDHEN, CDR2 SYDVKM. This CDR3 has 12 residues. The CDR3 sequence: CASGGGGSEAFF. The CDR3 coding sequence is TGTGCCAGCGGCGGGGGGGGCAGTGAAGCTTTCTTT.

This sequence joins TRBV18 and TRBJ1-4; 7 positions agree with TRBD1. CDR3 size: 13 residues. CDR1 is KGHSH, CDR2 LQKENI, per germline. The V segment lost 3 bases and the J segment 9 bases; nucleotides outside the gene matches: 4. The CDR3 region is CASSPGTEKKLFF. As DNA, the CDR3 is TGTGCCAGCTCACCGGGGACAGAAAAAAAACTGTTTTTT.

The genes are TRBV20-1 and TRBJ2-3, with 8 bases lining up with TRBD2. The germline V gene has CDR1 DFQATT and CDR2 SNEGSKA (reference sequence). J lost 0 bases, V lost 3 bases, and 5 bases had no gene match. There are 15 residues in the CDR3. CDR3 bases: TGCAGTGCTAGTATGCCGGGGGGGAGCACAGATACGCAGTATTTT. This gives the protein CSASMPGGSTDTQYF.

The rearrangement uses TRBV19 and TRBJ1-1; TRBD1 matches 12 bases. Trimming took 4 bases from V and 3 from J; bases not matched to a gene: 0. Germline CDR1 reads LNHDA; CDR2 reads SQIVND (reference sequence). There are 14 residues in the CDR3. CDR3 in DNA: TGTGCCAGTAGTAGGGACAGGGGGCACACTGAAGCTTTCTTT. It specifies CASSRDRGHTEAFF.